Sequencing of this T cell receptor (beta chain) was carried out in a study of T cell changes during pregnancy in multiple sclerosis. Sequencing used immunoSEQ multiplex PCR; TCRdb keeps in-frame clones, though not all of them. Of more than 35,000 clones listed, over 90% are singletons. The TCR originated in a female donor with multiple sclerosis, enrolled in a pregnancy study. This sample comprised CD4+ T cells from peripheral blood mononuclear cells, obtained in the second trimester of pregnancy.

This CDR3 is CASSLTADTQYF. In nucleotides, the CDR3 is TGTGCCAGCAGCTTAACAGCAGATACGCAGTATTTT. The chain employs TRBV5-4 and TRBJ2-3; D unclear. V was shortened by 2 bases and J by 4 bases, with 5 bases between the two germline ends. There are 12 residues in the CDR3. Germline values: CDR1 SGHNT, CDR2 YYREEE (reference sequence).